These 12 T cell receptor beta chains share one sample of origin, sequenced in a study of blood T cell repertoires in COVID-19. The data were produced by immunoSEQ multiplex PCR, yet TCRdb's version contains in-frame clones alone and is incomplete. Here the sample spans about 81,000 clones, under 90% being singletons. The sample consisted of peripheral blood. These receptors were obtained from a human donor in a cohort sampled during active COVID-19.

The J gene is TRBJ1-3, the V gene TRBV5-1; D unresolved. Germline loops: CDR1 SGHRS, CDR2 YFSETQ. This CDR3 comprises 16 residues. The germline V and J ends were trimmed by 4 bases and 1 base, with 15 bases remaining between them. This CDR3 is CASSRVSTGSGNTIYF. DNA for the CDR3: TGCGCCAGCAGCCGGGTCTCTACGGGGTCTGGAAACACCATATATTTT.

The chain is built from TRBV15 and TRBJ1-4, with D possibly being TRBD1 (6 bases). The CDR3 is 15 amino acids. CDR1 and CDR2 from the germline V gene are LNHNV and YYDKDF (reference sequence). The germline V and J ends were trimmed by 0 bases and 5 bases, with 10 bases remaining between them. CDR3 DNA sequence: TGTGCCACCAGCAGAGATGGGCAGGGGAATGAAAAACTGTTTTTT. The encoded protein is CATSRDGQGNEKLFF.

This chain's CDR3 is CASSHLGGGNQPQHF. CDR3 sequence (DNA): TGTGCCAGCAGTCACCTAGGGGGGGGCAATCAGCCCCAGCATTTT. This chain joins TRBV6-5 and TRBJ1-5; D possibly corresponds to TRBD1 (6 bases). Trimming left V 5 bases short and J 2 bases short, with 13 bases between. Per germline, CDR1 MNHEY and CDR2 SVGAGI. The CDR3 sequence is 15 residues long.

This clone has just a few counts. The J gene is TRBJ1-1, the V gene TRBV27, with TRBD1 identical over 7 bases. Germline trimming cut 9 bases from V and 1 base from J; bases unmatched to any gene: 11. The CDR3 totals 15 residues. Germline lookup yields CDR1 MNHEY and CDR2 SMNVEV (reference sequence). For the CDR3, the DNA is TGTGCCAGTTTCTCCGGGACAGCCCCGAACACTGAAGCTTTCTTT. It yields the protein CASFSGTAPNTEAFF.

The CDR3: CASGLAVMNTGELFF. The CDR3 DNA is TGTGCCAGCGGACTAGCGGTCATGAACACCGGGGAGCTGTTTTTT. V usage is TRBV19 and J usage is TRBJ2-2, with TRBD2 matching 10 bases. The V and J ends lost 9 bases and 1 base, in that order; junction bases with no gene match: 5. This CDR3 contains 15 residues. Germline loops: CDR1 LNHDA, CDR2 SQIVND (reference sequence).

The rearrangement joins TRBV7-3 to TRBJ2-1; TRBD1 aligns across 7 bases. Germline CDR1 reads SGHTA; CDR2 reads FQGTGA. This CDR3 has 15 residues. The V gene end was trimmed by 4 bases and the J gene end by 4 bases; junction bases not matched to a gene: 7. The CDR3: CASSSGQAHYNEQFF. The CDR3 region has the DNA TGTGCCAGCAGCTCAGGACAGGCGCATTACAATGAGCAGTTCTTC.

The chain combines TRBV9 with TRBJ2-2; D remains unclear. The CDR3 has 12 residues. V was pared by 2 bases and J by 7 bases, with 6 bases between. Germline V CDR1 and CDR2: SGDLS, YYNGEE. CDR3: CASSVSVGELFF. The DNA of the CDR3 is TGTGCCAGCAGCGTTTCGGTCGGGGAGCTGTTTTTT.

This clone was recorded once. This chain joins TRBV19 and TRBJ1-2; D is possibly TRBD1 (6 bases). Germline CDR1 is LNHDA and CDR2 is SQIVND (reference sequence). The CDR3 covers 14 residues. Trimming took 3 bases from V and 6 from J, leaving 14 bases between them. The CDR3 loop reads CASSMGRGVNGYTF. DNA for the CDR3: TGTGCCAGTAGTATGGGCAGGGGAGTGAATGGCTACACCTTC. The full variable domain, with the rest looked up from reference TRBV19 and TRBJ1-2, is DGGITQSPKYLFRKEGQNVTLSCEQNLNHDAMYWYRQDPGQGLRLIYYSQIVNDFQKGDIAEGYSVSREKKESFPLTVTSAQKNPTAFYLCASSMGRGVNGYTFGSGTRLTVV.

The chain joins TRBV30 to TRBJ2-7; D possibly corresponds to TRBD1 (5 bases). V was trimmed by 5 bases and J by 3 bases, leaving 8 bases between them. Germline V gene data show CDR1 as GTSNPN and CDR2 as SVGIG (reference sequence). The CDR3 runs to 11 residues. In nucleotides, the CDR3 is TGTGCCTGGGATGACAGCTACGAGCAGTACTTC. It codes for CAWDDSYEQYF.

The J gene is TRBJ2-5, the V gene TRBV5-1, with D tentatively TRBD2 (5 bases). CDR1 is SGHRS, CDR2 YFSETQ, per germline. The CDR3 contains 14 residues. V dropped 1 base and J dropped 0 bases, with 7 bases sitting between them. Here the CDR3 reads CASSLIGDQETQYF. The CDR3 DNA reads TGCGCCAGCAGCTTGATCGGGGACCAAGAGACCCAGTACTTC.

The chain employs TRBV11-2 and TRBJ2-2; 7 bases match TRBD1. This CDR3 contains 11 residues. V was clipped by 5 bases and J by 13 bases; unmatched bases: 4. Per the germline V gene, CDR1 is SGHAT and CDR2 is FQNNGV. The CDR3 spells CASSKDRRLFF. In DNA, the CDR3 is TGTGCCAGCAGCAAGGACAGGCGGCTGTTTTTT.

J is TRBJ1-3 and V is TRBV19; D not resolved. The V gene's germline CDR1 is LNHDA and CDR2 SQIVND (reference sequence). The V gene lost 6 bases and the J gene lost 2 bases, with 20 bases spanning the gap. CDR3 length: 17 residues. The CDR3 reads CASSITAVLKAGNTIYF. CDR3 nucleotides: TGTGCCAGTAGCATTACTGCGGTTCTTAAGGCTGGAAACACCATATATTTT.